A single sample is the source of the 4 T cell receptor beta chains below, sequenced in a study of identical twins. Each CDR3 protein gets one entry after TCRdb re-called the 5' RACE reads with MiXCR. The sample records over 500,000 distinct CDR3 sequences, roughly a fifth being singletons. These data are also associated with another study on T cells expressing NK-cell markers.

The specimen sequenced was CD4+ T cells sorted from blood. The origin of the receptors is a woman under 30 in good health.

CDR3 sequence reads: CASSFLFTGELFF. CDR3 nucleotide sequence: TGTGCCAGCAGTTTCCTCTTTACCGGGGAGCTGTTTTTT. V usage is TRBV12-3 or TRBV12-4 and J usage is TRBJ2-2; no clear D. This CDR3 has 13 residues. V lost 3 bases and J 5 bases, leaving 7 bases between the germline ends.

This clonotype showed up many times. The CDR3 DNA follows: TGCAGTGCTAGAGCACCCGGTATCGAGACCCAGTACTTC. It is translated as CSARAPGIETQYF. The rearrangement uses TRBV20-1 and TRBJ2-5; D unresolved. The CDR3 length is 13 residues. Germline CDR1 DFQATT, CDR2 SNEGSKA (reference sequence). Trimming pared 1 base from V and 5 bases from J, leaving 11 bases between.

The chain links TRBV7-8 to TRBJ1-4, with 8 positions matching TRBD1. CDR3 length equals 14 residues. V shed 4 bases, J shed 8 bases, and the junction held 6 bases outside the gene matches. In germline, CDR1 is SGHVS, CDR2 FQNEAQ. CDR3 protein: CASSSDRVGEKLFF. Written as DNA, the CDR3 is TGTGCCAGCAGCTCGGACAGGGTCGGAGAAAAACTGTTTTTT.

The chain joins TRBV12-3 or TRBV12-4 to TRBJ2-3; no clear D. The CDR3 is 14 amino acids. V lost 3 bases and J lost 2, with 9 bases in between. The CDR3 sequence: CASSFFRVTDTQYF. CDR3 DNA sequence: TGTGCCAGCAGTTTTTTCCGTGTCACAGATACGCAGTATTTT.